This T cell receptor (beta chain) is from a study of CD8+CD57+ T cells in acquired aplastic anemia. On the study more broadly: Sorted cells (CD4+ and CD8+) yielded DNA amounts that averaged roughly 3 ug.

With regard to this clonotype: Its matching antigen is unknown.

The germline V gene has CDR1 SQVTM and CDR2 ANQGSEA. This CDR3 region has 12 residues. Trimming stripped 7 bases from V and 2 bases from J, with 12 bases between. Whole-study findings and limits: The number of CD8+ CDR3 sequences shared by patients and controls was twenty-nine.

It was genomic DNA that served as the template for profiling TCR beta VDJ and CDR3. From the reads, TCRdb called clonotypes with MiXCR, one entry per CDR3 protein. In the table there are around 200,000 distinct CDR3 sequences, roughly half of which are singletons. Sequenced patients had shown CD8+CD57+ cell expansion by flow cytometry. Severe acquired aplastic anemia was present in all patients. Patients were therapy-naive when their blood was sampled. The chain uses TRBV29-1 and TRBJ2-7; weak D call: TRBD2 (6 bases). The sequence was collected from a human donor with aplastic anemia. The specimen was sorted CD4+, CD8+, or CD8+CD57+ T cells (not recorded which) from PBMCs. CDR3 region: CSAGLRPYEQYF. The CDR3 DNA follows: TGCAGCGCCGGACTACGGCCCTACGAGCAGTACTTC.